The 25 T cell receptor beta chains below all came from one sample that was sequenced in a study of T cells in tuberculosis. Using immunoSEQ multiplex PCR, the repertoire was profiled, and TCRdb retains in-frame clones only, with some absent. The sample has approximately 100,000 clones, around 90% seen once. Thawed, overnight-rested PBMC were stained with GMM-loaded CD1B tetramer, viability dye and anti-CD3, then sorted. CD1B tetramers were loaded with Rhodococcus equi-derived C32 glucose monomycolate. The sequenced sample was CD1b-GMM tetramer-negative cells sorted from PBMCs. These receptors all stem from an adult woman with latent tuberculosis.

The CDR3 DNA is TGTGCCAGCAGCCCCAGACGGGTTTCTGATACGCAGTATTTT. Its protein product is CASSPRRVSDTQYF. This rearrangement joins TRBV7-2 to TRBJ2-3, with no clear D. The germline gives CDR1 SGHTA, CDR2 FQGNSA. This CDR3 comprises 14 residues. V lost 5 bases, J lost 6 bases, and 15 bases lay in between.

This chain joins TRBV5-1 and TRBJ2-5; D perhaps matches TRBD1 (5 bases). Matching the DNA end better, TRBJ2-7 makes the J call doubtful. This CDR3 contains 17 residues. Germline CDR1 SGHRS, CDR2 YFSETQ. The CDR3 sequence: CASSFTKGDRRFHEQYF. CDR3 sequence (DNA): TGCGCCAGCAGCTTTACCAAGGGCGACAGAAGATTCCACGAGCAGTACTTC.

The chain links TRBV27 to TRBJ1-5; TRBD1 matches 10 bases. The CDR3 spans 15 residues. The germline CDR1 and CDR2 sequences are MNHEY and SMNVEV (reference sequence). V shed 8 bases, J shed 1 base, and the junction held 5 bases outside the gene matches. The CDR3 nucleotides are TGTGCCAGCGGTTGGGGACAGGGGAGCAATCAGCCCCAGCATTTT. It encodes CASGWGQGSNQPQHF.

The V call is TRBV7-2, the J call TRBJ1-1; tentatively, D is TRBD1 (5 bases). The CDR3 covers 16 residues. The V end lost 5 bases, the J end lost 3 bases, and 19 bases lay between the germline ends. Germline CDR1 SGHTA, CDR2 FQGNSA. CDR3 sequence: CASSQLLGQGDTEAFF. The CDR3 DNA reads TGTGCCAGCAGCCAGCTCCTCGGGCAGGGTGACACTGAAGCTTTCTTT.

This chain uses TRBV7-8 with TRBJ1-2, with D perhaps matching TRBD1 (5 bases). CDR3 length: 14 amino acids. Deletions cut 1 base from V and 8 bases from J, with 14 bases between. CDR1 and CDR2 (germline): SGHVS, FQNEAQ. Written as DNA, the CDR3 is TGTGCCAGCAGCTTAGGGGGCGCGGGAGGCGGCTACACCTTC. Its protein is CASSLGGAGGGYTF. Full variable domain (remainder filled in from reference TRBV7-8 and TRBJ1-2): GAGVSQSPRYKVAKRGQDVALRCDPISGHVSLFWYQQALGQGPEFLTYFQNEAQLDKSGLPSDRFFAERPEGSVSTLKIQRTQQEDSAVYLCASSLGGAGGGYTFGSGTRLTVV.

V is TRBV28 and J is TRBJ2-1; D is possibly TRBD2 (7 bases). This CDR3 has 15 amino acids. V was clipped by 7 bases and J by 0 bases, with 13 bases between them. Germline V lookup: CDR1 MDHEN, CDR2 SYDVKM. The DNA of the CDR3 is TGTGCCAGCAATCAAGGGGGGGCCTCCTACAATGAGCAGTTCTTC. Its translation is CASNQGGASYNEQFF.

V and J are TRBV6-5 and TRBJ2-7, with no clear D. The V end lost 8 bases, the J end lost 0 bases, and 14 bases lay between the germline ends. The CDR3 has 14 amino acids. Per germline, CDR1 MNHEY and CDR2 SVGAGI. CDR3 DNA sequence: TGTGCCAGCCGAGACAACGGCCCCTCCTACGAGCAGTACTTC. This translates into CASRDNGPSYEQYF.

The chain carries TRBV27 and TRBJ1-2; 8 bases align to TRBD1. The CDR3 length is 13 residues. After removal of 4 bases from V and 3 bases from J, the junction contained 1 base not matched to a gene. The germline V gene encodes CDR1 MNHEY and CDR2 SMNVEV (reference sequence). The DNA of the CDR3 is TGTGCCAGCAGTTCGGACAGGGACTATGGCTACACCTTC. It encodes CASSSDRDYGYTF.

This clone has only a few counts. The chain carries TRBV18 and TRBJ2-4; 12 nucleotides align to TRBD1. The germline CDR1 and CDR2 sequences are KGHSH and LQKENI. Losses at the gene ends were 8 bases for V and 0 bases for J; bases not matched to a gene: 11. This CDR3 has 18 amino acids. CDR3 protein: CASRPGQGAIVAKNIQYF. The CDR3 region has the DNA TGTGCCAGCAGACCGGGACAGGGGGCGATAGTAGCCAAAAACATTCAGTACTTC.

The chain links TRBV5-1 to TRBJ2-1; 7 positions match TRBD2. The ends lost 1 base at V and 2 bases at J; junction bases unmatched: 3. The CDR3 contains 15 residues. CDR1 and CDR2 from the germline V gene are SGHRS and YFSETQ. The CDR3 region is CASSLSGGTYNEQFF. The CDR3 nucleotides read TGCGCCAGCAGCTTGTCCGGGGGGACCTACAATGAGCAGTTCTTC.

This clone is a singleton in its sample. In DNA, the CDR3 is TGTGCCAGCAGCTTTTTGGCCTCAAATTCACCCCTCCACTTT. Translation gives CASSFLASNSPLHF. This chain uses TRBV11-2 with TRBJ1-6; no definite D call. Germline CDR1 reads SGHAT; CDR2 reads FQNNGV. The CDR3 spans 14 residues. Trimming shortened V by 3 bases and J by 7 bases, and 10 bases separated the two germline ends.

This clone was observed a handful of times. The CDR3 reads CASIGTGTTEDGYTF. CDR3 bases: TGTGCCAGTATCGGGACAGGGACAACGGAGGATGGCTACACCTTC. The chain has TRBV19 and TRBJ1-2; 9 bases align to TRBD1. The CDR3 totals 15 residues. From germline, CDR1 is LNHDA and CDR2 SQIVND (reference sequence). The V gene end was trimmed by 7 bases and the J gene end by 6 bases; junction bases not matched to a gene: 12.

The chain uses TRBV2 and TRBJ2-7, with D perhaps matching TRBD2 (6 bases). From germline, CDR1 is SNHLY and CDR2 FYNNEI. The CDR3 loop spans 13 amino acids. The V and J ends lost 9 bases and 0 bases respectively, with 12 bases between them. Here the CDR3 DNA reads TGTGCCAGAGACGGGGGTTCCTCCTACGAGCAGTACTTC. It encodes CARDGGSSYEQYF. Looking up the rest from reference TRBV2 and TRBJ2-7 gives the full variable domain: EPEVTQTPSHQVTQMGQEVILRCVPISNHLYFYWYRQILGQKVEFLVSFYNNEISEKSEIFDDQFSVERPDGSNFTLKIRSTKLEDSAMYFCARDGGSSYEQYFGPGTRLTVT.

V and J are TRBV10-3 and TRBJ2-3, with D perhaps TRBD1 (6 bases). This CDR3 spans 14 amino acids. Germline CDR1 is ENHRY and CDR2 is SYGVKD. V was shortened by 4 bases and J by 0 bases, with 8 bases between the two germline ends. CDR3 amino acids: CAISVGQSTDTQYF. The CDR3 DNA sequence: TGTGCCATCAGTGTCGGACAGAGCACAGATACGCAGTATTTT.

The chain has TRBV9 and TRBJ2-3; TRBD1 matches 7 bases. This CDR3 comprises 14 residues. V shed 0 bases and J 4 bases; nucleotides not matched to a gene: 2. The germline V gene has CDR1 SGDLS and CDR2 YYNGEE. The CDR3 nucleotides read TGTGCCAGCAGCGTAGAGGGGGCGGCAGATACGCAGTATTTT. It is translated as CASSVEGAADTQYF.

The gene calls are TRBV19 and TRBJ1-2, with TRBD1 matching 9 bases. The CDR3 is 13 residues long. V shed 5 bases, J shed 6 bases, and the junction held 4 bases outside the gene matches. Germline CDR1 and CDR2: LNHDA and SQIVND (reference sequence). The CDR3 region is CASSRDRVDGYTF. The CDR3 bases are TGTGCCAGTAGTCGGGACAGGGTCGATGGCTACACCTTC.

The V gene is TRBV6-5, the J gene TRBJ2-7, with a possible D match to TRBD2 (6 bases). Trimming cost V 4 bases and J 9 bases, with 13 bases left between them. Germline assignment: CDR1 MNHEY and CDR2 SVGAGI. The CDR3 length is 12 residues. The CDR3 loop reads CASSSGELGQYF. CDR3 nucleotides: TGTGCCAGCAGTTCGGGGGAGTTGGGGCAGTACTTC.

This clone is a singleton in its sample. The chain has TRBV5-5 and TRBJ1-5; D unclear. The CDR3 length is 13 residues. V dropped 0 bases and J dropped 5 bases, with 6 bases sitting between them. CDR1 SGHKS and CDR2 YYEKEE come from the germline V gene (reference sequence). The CDR3, as DNA: TGTGCCAGCAGCTTGGGTCCGGATCAGCCCCAGCATTTT. Translated: CASSLGPDQPQHF.

The J gene is TRBJ1-5, the V gene TRBV5-4, with 11 positions matching TRBD1. Germline lookup yields CDR1 SGHNT and CDR2 YYREEE (reference sequence). V lost 3 bases to trimming and J lost 5 bases; unmatched junction nucleotides: 19. This CDR3 has 20 amino acids. CDR3 sequence reads: CASSYTVGGTGGGLDQPQHF. CDR3 coding DNA: TGTGCCAGCAGCTATACGGTTGGGGGGACAGGGGGGGGCTTGGATCAGCCCCAGCATTTT.

The V call is TRBV5-1, the J call TRBJ1-1, with D possibly matching TRBD1 (5 bases). Germline V lookup: CDR1 SGHRS, CDR2 YFSETQ. CDR3 length: 13 residues. V was shortened by 1 base and J by 3 bases, with 7 bases between the two germline ends. The DNA for the CDR3 is TGCGCCAGCAGCTTGTTAGGGGACACTGAAGCTTTCTTT. Its translation: CASSLLGDTEAFF.

V is TRBV4-1 and J is TRBJ1-1; perhaps TRBD1 as D (6 bases). Trimming shortened V by 4 bases and J by 5 bases, and 17 bases separated the two germline ends. Germline CDR1 is MGHRA and CDR2 is YSYEKL. This CDR3 region has 15 residues. CDR3: CASSLEQGIETEAFF. In DNA, the CDR3 is TGCGCCAGCAGCCTCGAACAGGGTATAGAAACTGAAGCTTTCTTT.

The genes are TRBV5-4 and TRBJ1-6; D gene uncertain. Trimming left V 0 bases short and J 9 bases short, with 13 bases between. The germline CDR1 and CDR2 sequences are SGHNT and YYREEE (reference sequence). CDR3 length equals 15 residues. For the CDR3, the DNA is TGTGCCAGCAGCTTGGAGCGGGCAGCAGCTTCACCCCTCCACTTT. This sequence encodes CASSLERAAASPLHF.

The rearrangement joins TRBV18 to TRBJ1-1; D unclear. The CDR3 is 13 residues long. CDR1 and CDR2 from the germline V gene are KGHSH and LQKENI. Trimming took 5 bases from V and 3 from J, leaving 10 bases between them. This CDR3 is CASSMMEHTEAFF. The CDR3 region has the DNA TGTGCCAGCTCAATGATGGAGCACACTGAAGCTTTCTTT.

The J gene is TRBJ2-3, the V gene TRBV16, with 10 bases fitting TRBD2. The germline V gene encodes CDR1 KGHSY and CDR2 FQNENV. The CDR3 has 16 amino acids. The trim removed 0 bases at V and 8 bases at J, leaving 8 bases unmatched. The CDR3 coding sequence is TGTGCCAGCAGCCAATCGGTGGGCCTAGCGGGGGCTACGCAGTATTTT. Protein sequence: CASSQSVGLAGATQYF.

The V and J genes are TRBV6-5 and TRBJ2-3; D not resolved. The V gene's germline CDR1 is MNHEY and CDR2 SVGAGI. The CDR3 is 15 amino acids. Trimming left V 3 bases short and J 0 bases short, with 10 bases between. CDR3 bases: TGTGCCAGCAGTTATACTGCCCAAAGCACAGATACGCAGTATTTT. As protein: CASSYTAQSTDTQYF.